Listed below are T cell receptor beta chains from one sample, sequenced in a study of blood T cells in healthy people across ages. TCRdb ran MiXCR on the 5' RACE reads and lists one entry per CDR3 protein. The sample carries hundreds of thousands of distinct CDR3 sequences, around two fifths recorded once. Material: blood. Receptors originate from a man in his 60s in good health. CDR3s include the opening cysteine and the closing phenylalanine or tryptophan. The D gene is left open where the match is weak. Some rows mark clone size as missing; the rest say once, few, many or name a class of expanded clone.

clone size	D gene	V gene	J gene	CDR3 protein	CDR3 DNA
-	-	TRBV12-3/TRBV12-4	TRBJ2-3	CASSLFIVGTDTQYF	TGTGCCAGCAGCCTATTCATAGTGGGTACAGATACGCAGTATTTT
-	TRBD2	TRBV5-6	TRBJ2-3	CASSFYPSGGFADTQYF	TGTGCCAGCAGCTTTTACCCTAGCGGGGGTTTCGCAGATACGCAGTATTTT
-	TRBD1	TRBV12-3/TRBV12-4	TRBJ2-7	CASSLTGEANEQYF	TGTGCCAGCAGTTTAACAGGGGAAGCAAACGAGCAGTACTTC
-	TRBD2	TRBV6-1	TRBJ2-7	CASRPTSGSYEQYF	TGTGCCAGCAGGCCTACTAGCGGCTCTTACGAGCAGTACTTC
-	-	TRBV4-3	TRBJ1-5	CASSQDFGGQGSNQPQHF	TGCGCCAGCAGCCAAGATTTCGGGGGTCAGGGTAGCAATCAGCCCCAGCATTTT
-	-	TRBV4-1	TRBJ2-7	CASSQGRCEQYF	TGCGCCAGCAGCCAAGGGAGGTGCGAGCAGTACTTC
-	-	TRBV9	TRBJ2-1	CASSVGLVGTNEQFF	TGTGCCAGCAGCGTAGGGCTAGTCGGTACCAATGAGCAGTTCTTC
few	-	TRBV5-1	TRBJ1-2	CASSFIVGDYGYTF	TGCGCCAGCAGCTTCATTGTAGGTGACTATGGCTACACCTTC
few	-	TRBV25-1	TRBJ2-5	CASSEFGHGGLETQYF	TGTGCCAGCAGTGAATTCGGCCATGGAGGTTTGGAGACCCAGTACTTC
-	TRBD1	TRBV28	TRBJ1-2	CASRIPGQASGGYTF	TGTGCCAGCCGAATCCCGGGACAGGCTTCTGGAGGCTACACCTTC
-	-	TRBV4-1	TRBJ2-1	CASSQFGAGNNEQFF	TGCGCCAGCAGCCAATTTGGGGCAGGGAACAATGAGCAGTTCTTC
once	-	TRBV25-1	TRBJ2-5	CATGQKGETQYF	TGTGCCACCGGCCAAAAAGGGGAGACCCAGTACTTC
-	TRBD1	TRBV25-1	TRBJ1-4	CASSDGQVLSEKLFF	TGTGCCAGCAGTGACGGACAGGTCTTGAGTGAAAAACTGTTTTTT
-	TRBD1	TRBV7-2	TRBJ1-3	CASSSGTAGNTIYF	TGTGCCAGCAGCTCAGGGACAGCTGGAAACACCATATATTTT
-	TRBD1	TRBV20-1	TRBJ2-7	CSASLNAVTGASSYEQYF	TGCAGTGCTAGCTTAAACGCGGTTACAGGGGCATCCTCCTACGAGCAGTACTTC
-	-	TRBV20-1	TRBJ2-5	CSARYFSFGRKGLETQYF	TGCAGTGCTAGATATTTCTCGTTTGGCAGGAAGGGGCTGGAGACCCAGTACTTC
-	-	TRBV7-2	TRBJ2-5	CASSSLGAVRQETQYF	TGTGCCAGCAGCTCCTTAGGGGCAGTCAGACAAGAGACCCAGTACTTC
-	TRBD1	TRBV20-1	TRBJ2-1	CSARDVWDSSYNEQFF	TGCAGTGCTAGAGATGTCTGGGACAGCTCCTACAATGAGCAGTTCTTC
-	TRBD1	TRBV5-4	TRBJ2-7	CASSLKTGSSYEQYF	TGTGCCAGCAGCCTGAAGACAGGGAGCTCCTACGAGCAGTACTTC
few	-	TRBV27	TRBJ1-1	CASSPLGGPNTEAFF	TGTGCCAGCAGTCCCCTGGGGGGCCCGAACACTGAAGCTTTCTTT
-	-	TRBV5-5	TRBJ2-5	CASSSRIELVGKETQYF	TGTGCCAGCAGCTCACGGATAGAACTAGTGGGGAAAGAGACCCAGTACTTC
few	-	TRBV5-5	TRBJ2-7	CASSLVWDNSYEQYF	TGTGCCAGCAGCTTGGTATGGGATAACTCCTACGAGCAGTACTTC
-	-	TRBV2	TRBJ2-1	CASSAGGYNEQFF	TGTGCCAGCAGTGCTGGGGGCTACAATGAGCAGTTCTTC
-	TRBD1	TRBV5-6	TRBJ1-2	CASSLLRTGESGYTF	TGTGCCAGCAGCTTACTCCGGACAGGGGAATCTGGCTACACCTTC
-	-	TRBV20-1	TRBJ2-7	CSARVGAPGTYEQYF	TGCAGTGCTAGAGTTGGGGCCCCAGGGACCTACGAGCAGTACTTC
many	-	TRBV5-6	TRBJ1-2	CASSLLRVRDPDYGYTF	TGTGCCAGCAGCTTACTCCGAGTCAGGGATCCAGACTATGGCTACACCTTC
few	TRBD2	TRBV7-2	TRBJ2-7	CASSLGLAGGPPYEQYF	TGTGCCAGCAGCTTAGGTCTAGCGGGGGGGCCCCCCTACGAGCAGTACTTC
few	-	TRBV7-6	TRBJ2-5	CASSSRLVQETQYF	TGTGCCAGCAGCTCAAGACTAGTACAAGAGACCCAGTACTTC
-	TRBD2	TRBV5-1	TRBJ2-1	CASSPTQRGLSYNEQFF	TGCGCCAGCAGCCCTACCCAGCGGGGGCTGTCCTACAATGAGCAGTTCTTC
many	TRBD1	TRBV4-1	TRBJ1-4	CASSQQDRGQNEKLFF	TGCGCCAGCAGCCAACAGGACAGGGGGCAGAATGAAAAACTGTTTTTT
few	TRBD1	TRBV29-1	TRBJ1-5	CSVQGEGQPQHF	TGCAGCGTACAGGGGGAGGGTCAGCCCCAGCATTTT